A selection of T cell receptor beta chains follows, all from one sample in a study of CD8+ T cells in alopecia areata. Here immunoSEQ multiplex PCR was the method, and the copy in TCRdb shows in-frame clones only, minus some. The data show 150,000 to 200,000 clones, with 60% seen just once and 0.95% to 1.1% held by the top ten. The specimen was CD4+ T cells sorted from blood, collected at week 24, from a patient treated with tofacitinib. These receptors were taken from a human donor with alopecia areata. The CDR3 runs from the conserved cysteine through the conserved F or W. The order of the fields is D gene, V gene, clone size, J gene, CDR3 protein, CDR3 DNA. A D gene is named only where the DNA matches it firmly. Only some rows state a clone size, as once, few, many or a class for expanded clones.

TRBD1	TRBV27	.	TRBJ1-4	CASSFYRAGGAGEKLFF	TGTGCCAGCAGTTTTTATCGGGCAGGGGGCGCAGGTGAAAAACTGTTTTTT
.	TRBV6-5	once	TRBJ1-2	CASSTGRGGFYGYTF	TGTGCCAGCAGTACAGGCCGGGGAGGGTTTTATGGCTACACCTTC
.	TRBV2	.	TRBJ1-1	CASISRLNTEAFF	TGTGCCAGCATTTCCCGGCTGAACACTGAAGCTTTCTTT
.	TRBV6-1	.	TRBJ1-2	CASRAGPTYGYTF	TGTGCCAGTAGGGCAGGGCCTACCTATGGCTACACCTTC
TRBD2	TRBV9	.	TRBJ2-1	CASSVVALAGTSSYNEQFF	TGTGCCAGCAGCGTAGTAGCACTAGCGGGGACTAGCTCCTACAATGAGCAGTTCTTC
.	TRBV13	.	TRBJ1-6	CASSARGSPVSPLHF	TGTGCCAGCAGCGCGAGAGGGTCGCCGGTTTCACCCCTCCACTTT
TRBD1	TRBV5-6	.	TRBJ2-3	CASSPVGQGTDTQYF	TGTGCCAGCAGCCCGGTGGGACAGGGTACAGATACGCAGTATTTT
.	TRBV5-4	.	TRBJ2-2	CASGKQGDTGELFF	TGTGCCAGCGGCAAGCAAGGGGACACCGGGGAGCTGTTTTTT
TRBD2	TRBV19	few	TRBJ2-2	CASSPGTTNTGELFF	TGTGCCAGTAGCCCAGGGACTACGAACACCGGGGAGCTGTTTTTT
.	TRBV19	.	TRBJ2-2	CAARTDKTGELFF	TGTGCCGCCCGGACAGATAAGACCGGGGAGCTGTTTTTT
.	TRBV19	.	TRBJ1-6	CASAKGSYNSPLHF	TGTGCCAGCGCGAAGGGTTCCTATAATTCACCCCTCCACTTT
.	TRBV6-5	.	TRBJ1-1	CASSLYFSTEAFF	TGTGCCAGCAGTCTATACTTCTCCACTGAAGCTTTCTTT
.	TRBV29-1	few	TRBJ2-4	CSVVAGVAKNIQYF	TGCAGCGTTGTCGCAGGGGTTGCCAAAAACATTCAGTACTTC
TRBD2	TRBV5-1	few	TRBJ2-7	CASSLGPREDEQYF	TGCGCCAGCAGCTTGGGGCCCCGGGAGGACGAGCAGTACTTC
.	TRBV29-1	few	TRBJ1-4	CSVEEGANEKLFF	TGCAGCGTTGAAGAAGGGGCTAATGAAAAACTGTTTTTT
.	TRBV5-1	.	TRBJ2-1	CASSLVDGTNEQFF	TGCGCCAGCAGCTTGGTCGACGGGACCAATGAGCAGTTCTTC
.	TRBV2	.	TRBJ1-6	CASMTDYNSPLHF	TGTGCCAGCATGACTGATTATAATTCACCCCTCCACTTT
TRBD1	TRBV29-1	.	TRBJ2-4	CSVEGQGVAKNIQYF	TGCAGCGTTGAAGGACAGGGGGTGGCCAAAAACATTCAGTACTTC
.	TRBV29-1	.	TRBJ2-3	CSVALTGVTDTQYF	TGCAGCGTGGCACTGACAGGCGTAACAGATACGCAGTATTTT
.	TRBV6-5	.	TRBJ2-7	CASSYVHSSYEQYF	TGTGCCAGCAGTTATGTCCACTCCTCCTACGAGCAGTACTTC
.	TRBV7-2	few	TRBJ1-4	CASSPDGVKLFF	TGTGCCAGCAGCCCCGACGGGGTAAAACTGTTTTTT
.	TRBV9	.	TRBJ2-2	CASSALSGFGELFF	TGTGCCAGCAGCGCCCTTTCTGGATTCGGGGAGCTGTTTTTT
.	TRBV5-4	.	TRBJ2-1	CASTLEGGGGEQFF	TGTGCCAGCACCCTCGAAGGGGGAGGGGGTGAGCAGTTCTTC
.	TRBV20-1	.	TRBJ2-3	CSAYHLDTQYF	TGCAGTGCCTACCACCTAGATACGCAGTATTTT
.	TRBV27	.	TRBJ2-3	CASSTFGSSTDTQYF	TGTGCCAGCAGTACCTTCGGTTCAAGCACAGATACGCAGTATTTT
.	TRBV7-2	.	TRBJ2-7	CASSPSRLSEQYF	TGTGCCAGCAGCCCTTCTCGGCTCTCGGAGCAGTACTTC
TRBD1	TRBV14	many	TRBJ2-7	CASSRTGGGEQYF	TGTGCCAGCAGCCGGACAGGGGGAGGTGAGCAGTACTTC
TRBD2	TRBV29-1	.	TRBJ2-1	CSAQSPSGIINNEQFF	TGCAGCGCCCAGAGCCCTAGCGGGATCATTAACAATGAGCAGTTCTTC
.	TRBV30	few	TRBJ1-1	CAWSVQLNTEAFF	TGTGCCTGGAGTGTACAGTTGAACACTGAAGCTTTCTTT
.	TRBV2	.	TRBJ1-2	CASSHNQGGYGYTF	TGTGCCAGCAGTCACAATCAGGGCGGCTATGGCTACACCTTC
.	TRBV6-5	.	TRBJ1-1	CASSYRAGYTEAFF	TGTGCCAGCAGTTACAGGGCTGGGTACACTGAAGCTTTCTTT
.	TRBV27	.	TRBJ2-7	CASSWARQYEQYF	TGTGCCAGCAGTTGGGCCAGGCAGTACGAGCAGTACTTC
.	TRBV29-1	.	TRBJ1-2	CSVARGLSYTF	TGCAGCGTTGCCCGGGGGTTGAGCTACACCTTC
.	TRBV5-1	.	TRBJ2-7	CASSIGGSYEQYF	TGCGCCAGCAGCATCGGAGGTTCCTACGAGCAGTACTTC
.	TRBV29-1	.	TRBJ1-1	CSVGQETLNTEAFF	TGCAGCGTTGGGCAGGAGACCTTGAACACTGAAGCTTTCTTT
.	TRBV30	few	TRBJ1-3	CAWSPQSLGTIYF	TGTGCCTGGAGTCCACAATCACTCGGCACCATATATTTT
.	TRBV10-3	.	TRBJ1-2	CAISEGFSYGYTF	TGTGCCATCAGCGAAGGTTTCAGTTATGGCTACACCTTC
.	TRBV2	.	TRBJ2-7	CASSVGRAYEQYF	TGTGCCAGCAGTGTGGGGAGAGCCTACGAGCAGTACTTC
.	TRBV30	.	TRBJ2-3	CAWNSPARADTQYF	TGTGCCTGGAACTCTCCGGCGAGGGCAGATACGCAGTATTTT
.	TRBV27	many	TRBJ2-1	CASTELRKVGQFF	TGTGCCAGCACCGAACTTCGGAAAGTCGGGCAGTTCTTC
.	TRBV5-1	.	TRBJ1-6	CASSLEGQKSPLHF	TGCGCCAGCAGCTTGGAGGGGCAAAAATCACCCCTCCACTTT
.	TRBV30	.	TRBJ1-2	CAWSAGTYNYGYTF	TGTGCCTGGAGCGCGGGGACCTACAACTATGGCTACACCTTC
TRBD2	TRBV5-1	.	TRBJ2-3	CASSGGLAAPSSTDTQYF	TGCGCCAGCAGCGGGGGACTAGCGGCCCCCTCTAGCACAGATACGCAGTATTTT
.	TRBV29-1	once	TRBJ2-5	CSVDTSLRAETQYF	TGCAGCGTTGATACTAGCCTACGAGCAGAGACCCAGTACTTC
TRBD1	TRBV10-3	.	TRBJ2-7	CAITSDRVGTYEQYF	TGTGCCATCACCTCCGACAGGGTAGGGACCTACGAGCAGTACTTC
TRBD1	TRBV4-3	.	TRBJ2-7	CASSQDNRGYEQYF	TGCGCCAGCAGCCAAGACAACAGGGGCTACGAGCAGTACTTC
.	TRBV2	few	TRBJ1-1	CASITALNTEAFF	TGTGCCAGCATAACAGCCTTGAACACTGAAGCTTTCTTT
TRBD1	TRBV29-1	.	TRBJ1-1	CSVADRGFGTEAFF	TGCAGCGTCGCAGACAGGGGGTTTGGCACTGAAGCTTTCTTT
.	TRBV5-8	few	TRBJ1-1	CASSLYKDTEAFF	TGTGCCAGCAGCTTGTATAAAGACACTGAAGCTTTCTTT
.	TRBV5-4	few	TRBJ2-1	CASSLQGSSEQFF	TGTGCCAGCAGCTTACAGGGATCGAGTGAGCAGTTCTTC
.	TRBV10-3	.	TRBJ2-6	CAISASQTAPQDSGANVLTF	TGTGCCATCAGTGCATCCCAAACGGCCCCACAGGACTCTGGGGCCAACGTCCTGACTTTC
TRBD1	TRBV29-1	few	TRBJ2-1	CSVRQGNNEQFF	TGCAGCGTCAGACAGGGGAACAATGAGCAGTTCTTC
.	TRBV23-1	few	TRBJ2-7	CASSVGGRHTPGYEQYF	TGCGCCAGCAGTGTTGGGGGCAGACATACTCCGGGGTACGAGCAGTACTTC
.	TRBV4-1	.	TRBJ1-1	CASSQEPNTEAFF	TGCGCCAGCAGCCAAGAACCTAACACTGAAGCTTTCTTT
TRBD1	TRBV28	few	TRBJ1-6	CATKTGGNNSPLHF	TGTGCCACTAAGACAGGGGGGAATAATTCACCCCTCCACTTT
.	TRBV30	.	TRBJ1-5	CAWSVAGVGNQPQHF	TGTGCCTGGAGTGTTGCAGGGGTGGGCAATCAGCCCCAGCATTTT
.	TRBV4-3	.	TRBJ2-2	CASSQGPGAGELFF	TGCGCCAGCAGCCAAGGTCCCGGGGCCGGGGAGCTGTTTTTT
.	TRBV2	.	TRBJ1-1	CASSERLGRFTEAFF	TGTGCCAGCAGTGAACGTCTGGGGAGGTTCACTGAAGCTTTCTTT
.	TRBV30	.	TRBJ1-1	CAWRDQGTNTEAFF	TGTGCCTGGAGAGATCAGGGGACGAACACTGAAGCTTTCTTT
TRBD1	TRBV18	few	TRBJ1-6	CASSPGQNSPLHF	TGTGCCAGCTCCCCGGGACAGAATTCACCCCTCCACTTT